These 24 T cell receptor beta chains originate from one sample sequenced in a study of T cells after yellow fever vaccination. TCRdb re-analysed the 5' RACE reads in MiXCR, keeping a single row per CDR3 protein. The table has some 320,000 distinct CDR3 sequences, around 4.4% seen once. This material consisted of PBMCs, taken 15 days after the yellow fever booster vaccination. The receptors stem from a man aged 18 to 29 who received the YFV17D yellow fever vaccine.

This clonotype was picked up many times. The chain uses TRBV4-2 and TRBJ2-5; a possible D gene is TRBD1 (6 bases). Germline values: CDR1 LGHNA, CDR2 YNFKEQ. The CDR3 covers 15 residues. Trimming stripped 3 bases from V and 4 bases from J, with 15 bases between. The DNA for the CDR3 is TGTGCCAGCAGCCACAGGGGCGGACAGACAGAGACCCAGTACTTC. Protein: CASSHRGGQTETQYF.

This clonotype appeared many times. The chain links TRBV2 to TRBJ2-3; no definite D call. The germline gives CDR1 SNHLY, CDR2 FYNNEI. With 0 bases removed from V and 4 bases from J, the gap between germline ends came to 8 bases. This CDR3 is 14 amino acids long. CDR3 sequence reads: CASSEASRSDTQYF. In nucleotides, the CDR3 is TGTGCCAGCAGTGAAGCTAGCAGGTCAGATACGCAGTATTTT.

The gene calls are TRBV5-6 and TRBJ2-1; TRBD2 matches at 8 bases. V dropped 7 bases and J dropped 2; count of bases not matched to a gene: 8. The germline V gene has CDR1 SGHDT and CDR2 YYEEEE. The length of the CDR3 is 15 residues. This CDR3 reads CASFKRGTTYNEQFF. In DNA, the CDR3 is TGTGCCAGCTTCAAGCGGGGGACCACCTACAATGAGCAGTTCTTC.

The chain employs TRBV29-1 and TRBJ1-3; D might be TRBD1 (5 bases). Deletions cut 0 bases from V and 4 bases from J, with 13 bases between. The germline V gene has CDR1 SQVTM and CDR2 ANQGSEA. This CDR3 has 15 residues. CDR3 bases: TGCAGCGTTGAAGATAGGCCGGGGCCGGGAAACACCATATATTTT. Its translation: CSVEDRPGPGNTIYF.

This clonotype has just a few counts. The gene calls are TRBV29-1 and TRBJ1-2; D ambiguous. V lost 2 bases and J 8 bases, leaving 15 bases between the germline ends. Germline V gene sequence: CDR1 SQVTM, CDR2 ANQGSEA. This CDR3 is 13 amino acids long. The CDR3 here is CSVERSGRSGYTF. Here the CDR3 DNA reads TGCAGCGTTGAAAGGTCAGGACGGTCAGGCTACACCTTC.

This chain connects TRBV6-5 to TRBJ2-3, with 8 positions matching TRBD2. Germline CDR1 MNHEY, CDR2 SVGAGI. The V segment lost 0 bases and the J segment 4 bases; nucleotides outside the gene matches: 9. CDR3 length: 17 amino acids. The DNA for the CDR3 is TGTGCCAGCAGTTACTCGAATCCAGCGGGGGTCGCAGATACGCAGTATTTT. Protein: CASSYSNPAGVADTQYF.

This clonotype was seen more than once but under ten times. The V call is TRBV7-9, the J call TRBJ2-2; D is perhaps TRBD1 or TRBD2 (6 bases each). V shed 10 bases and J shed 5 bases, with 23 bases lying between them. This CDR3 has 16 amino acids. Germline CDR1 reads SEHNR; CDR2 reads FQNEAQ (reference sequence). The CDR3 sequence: CATPSDRRGWTGELFF. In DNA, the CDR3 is TGTGCCACCCCAAGCGACAGGCGGGGCTGGACCGGGGAGCTGTTTTTT.

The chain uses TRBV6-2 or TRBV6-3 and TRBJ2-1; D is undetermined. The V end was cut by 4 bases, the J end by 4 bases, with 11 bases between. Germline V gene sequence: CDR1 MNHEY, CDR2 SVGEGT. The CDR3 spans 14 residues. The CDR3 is CASSSWGGYNEQFF. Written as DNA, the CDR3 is TGTGCCAGCAGTTCGTGGGGTGGTTACAATGAGCAGTTCTTC.

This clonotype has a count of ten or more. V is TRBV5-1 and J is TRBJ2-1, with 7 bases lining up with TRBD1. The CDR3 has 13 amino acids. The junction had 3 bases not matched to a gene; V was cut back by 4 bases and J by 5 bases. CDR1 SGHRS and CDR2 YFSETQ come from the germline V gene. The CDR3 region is CASSPGQHNEQFF. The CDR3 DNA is TGCGCCAGCAGCCCGGGACAGCACAATGAGCAGTTCTTC.

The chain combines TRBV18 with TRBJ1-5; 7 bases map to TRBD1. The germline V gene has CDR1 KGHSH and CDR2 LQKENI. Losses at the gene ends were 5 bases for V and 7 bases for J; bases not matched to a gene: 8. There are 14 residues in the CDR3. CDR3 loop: CASSAGQRRQPQHF. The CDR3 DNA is TGTGCCAGCTCAGCGGGACAGAGAAGGCAGCCCCAGCATTTT.

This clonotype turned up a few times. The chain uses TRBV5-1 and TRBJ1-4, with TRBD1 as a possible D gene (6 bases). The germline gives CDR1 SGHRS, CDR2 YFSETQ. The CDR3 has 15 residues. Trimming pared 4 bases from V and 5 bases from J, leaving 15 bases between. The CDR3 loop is CASSPGGARNEKLFF. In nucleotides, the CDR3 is TGCGCCAGCAGCCCGGGGGGGGCGCGGAATGAAAAACTGTTTTTT.

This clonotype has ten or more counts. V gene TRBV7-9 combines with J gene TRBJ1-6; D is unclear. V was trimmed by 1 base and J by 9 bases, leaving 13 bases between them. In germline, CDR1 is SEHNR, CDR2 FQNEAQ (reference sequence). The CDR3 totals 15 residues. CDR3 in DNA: TGTGCCAGCAGCTTAGTGGGCCTATCCTTTTCACCCCTCCACTTT. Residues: CASSLVGLSFSPLHF.

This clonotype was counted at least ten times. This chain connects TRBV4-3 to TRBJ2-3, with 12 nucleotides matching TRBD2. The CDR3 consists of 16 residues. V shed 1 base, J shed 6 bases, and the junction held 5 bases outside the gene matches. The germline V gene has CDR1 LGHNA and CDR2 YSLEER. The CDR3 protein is CASSQASGGAGDTQYF. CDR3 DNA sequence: TGCGCCAGCAGCCAAGCTAGCGGGGGGGCAGGGGATACGCAGTATTTT.

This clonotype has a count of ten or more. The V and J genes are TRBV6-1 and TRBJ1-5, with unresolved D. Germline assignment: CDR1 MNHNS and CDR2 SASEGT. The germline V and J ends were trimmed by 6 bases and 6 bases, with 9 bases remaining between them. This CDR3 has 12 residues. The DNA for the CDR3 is TGTGCCAGCAGCTCAGGAGCTCAGCCCCAGCATTTT. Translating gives CASSSGAQPQHF.

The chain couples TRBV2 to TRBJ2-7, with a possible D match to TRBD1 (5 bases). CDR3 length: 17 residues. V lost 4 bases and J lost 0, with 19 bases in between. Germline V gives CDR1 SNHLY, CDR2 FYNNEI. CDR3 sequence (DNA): TGTGCCAGCAGTGGGGGCCCAAGCAGGTTCTCCTCCTACGAGCAGTACTTC. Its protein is CASSGGPSRFSSYEQYF.

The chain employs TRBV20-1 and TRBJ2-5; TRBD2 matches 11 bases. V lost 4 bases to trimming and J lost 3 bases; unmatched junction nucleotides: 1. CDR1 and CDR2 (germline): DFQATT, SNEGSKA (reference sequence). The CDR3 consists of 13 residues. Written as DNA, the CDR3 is TGCAGTGCTACTAGCGGGGGGAAAGAGACCCAGTACTTC. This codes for CSATSGGKETQYF.

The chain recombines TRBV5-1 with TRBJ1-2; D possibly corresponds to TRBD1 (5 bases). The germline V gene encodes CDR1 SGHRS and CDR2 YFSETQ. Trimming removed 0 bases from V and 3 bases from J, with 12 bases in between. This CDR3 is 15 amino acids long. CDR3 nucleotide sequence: TGCGCCAGCAGCTTGGGATCCGGGACTGACTATGGCTACACCTTC. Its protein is CASSLGSGTDYGYTF.

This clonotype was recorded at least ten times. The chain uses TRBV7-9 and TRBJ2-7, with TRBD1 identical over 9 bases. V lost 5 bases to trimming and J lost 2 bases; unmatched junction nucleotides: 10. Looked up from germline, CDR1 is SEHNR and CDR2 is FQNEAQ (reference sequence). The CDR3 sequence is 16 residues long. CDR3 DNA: TGTGCCAGCAGCCGTCGACAGGGGGATCGGGCCTACGAGCAGTACTTC. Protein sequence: CASSRRQGDRAYEQYF.

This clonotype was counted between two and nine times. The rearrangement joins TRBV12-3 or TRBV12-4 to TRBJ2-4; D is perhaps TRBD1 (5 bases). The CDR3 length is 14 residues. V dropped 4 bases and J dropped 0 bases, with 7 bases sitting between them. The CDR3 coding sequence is TGTGCCAGCAGTTGGGGCCTAGCCAAAAACATTCAGTACTTC. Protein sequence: CASSWGLAKNIQYF.

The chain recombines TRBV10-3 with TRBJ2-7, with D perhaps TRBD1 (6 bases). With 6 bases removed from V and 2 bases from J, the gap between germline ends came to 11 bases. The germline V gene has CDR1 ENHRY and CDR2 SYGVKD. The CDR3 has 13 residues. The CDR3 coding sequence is TGTGCCATCAGGGGGGACACCGCCTACGAGCAGTACGTC. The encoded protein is CAIRGDTAYEQYV.

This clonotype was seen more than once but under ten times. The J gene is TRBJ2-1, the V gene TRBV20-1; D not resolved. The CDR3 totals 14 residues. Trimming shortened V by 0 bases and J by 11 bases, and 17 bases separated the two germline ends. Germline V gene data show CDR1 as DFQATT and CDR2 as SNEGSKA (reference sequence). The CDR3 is CSARDPVADLQQFF. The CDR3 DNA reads TGCAGTGCTAGAGACCCCGTTGCGGACCTCCAGCAGTTCTTC.

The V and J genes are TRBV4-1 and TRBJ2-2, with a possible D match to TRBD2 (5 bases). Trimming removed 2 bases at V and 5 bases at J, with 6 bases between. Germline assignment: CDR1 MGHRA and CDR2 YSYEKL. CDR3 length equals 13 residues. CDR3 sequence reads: CASSQLATGELFF. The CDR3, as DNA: TGCGCCAGCAGCCAACTAGCAACCGGGGAGCTGTTTTTT.

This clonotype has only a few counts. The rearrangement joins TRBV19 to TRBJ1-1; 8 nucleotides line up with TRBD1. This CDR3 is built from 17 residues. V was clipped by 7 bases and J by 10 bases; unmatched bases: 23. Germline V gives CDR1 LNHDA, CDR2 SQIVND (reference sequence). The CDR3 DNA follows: TGTGCCAGTACGAAGTCCACGACAGGGGAGAGATTCGGAACAGCTTTCTTT. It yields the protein CASTKSTTGERFGTAFF.

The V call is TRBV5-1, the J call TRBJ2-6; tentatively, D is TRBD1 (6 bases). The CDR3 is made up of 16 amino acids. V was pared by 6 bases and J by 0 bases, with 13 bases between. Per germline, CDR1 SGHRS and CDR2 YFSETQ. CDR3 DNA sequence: TGCGCCAGCAAATGGACAGCGATCTCTGGGGCCAACGTCCTGACTTTC. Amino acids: CASKWTAISGANVLTF.